These 22 T cell receptor beta chains were all obtained from the same sample, sequenced in a study of cytomegalovirus exposure and HLA in healthy donors. PCR primers comprised 60 Vbeta and 13 Jbeta primers. Method: immunoSEQ multiplex PCR; TCRdb's copy keeps in-frame clones and lacks some. The sample shows 98,000 or so clones, 76% of them seen only once. The sample consisted of PBMCs. Source of these receptors: a woman between 18 and 29 years old in good health and CMV-seropositive.

The V and J genes are TRBV6-1 and TRBJ2-7, with TRBD2 matching 8 bases. V shed 6 bases and J 3 bases; nucleotides not matched to a gene: 4. CDR1 and CDR2 from the germline V gene are MNHNS and SASEGT. This CDR3 contains 13 residues. CDR3 region: CASRLTSGYEQYF. CDR3 DNA sequence: TGTGCCAGCAGGTTAACTAGCGGCTACGAGCAGTACTTC.

This rearrangement joins TRBV11-2 to TRBJ1-3; 8 bases fit TRBD1. Unmatched junction bases numbered 3, after V lost 1 base and J lost 10 bases. Germline V gene data show CDR1 as SGHAT and CDR2 as FQNNGV. CDR3 length: 13 amino acids. CDR3 in DNA: TGTGCCAGCAGCTTAGCTACAGGGGGGACCATATATTTT. Protein product: CASSLATGGTIYF.

The CDR3 DNA reads as TGCAGCGTTGCCCCGGGAGGGGAGACCCAGTACTTC. Residues: CSVAPGGETQYF. The genes are TRBV29-1 and TRBJ2-5, with 8 bases that match TRBD2. This CDR3 has 12 amino acids. From germline, CDR1 is SQVTM and CDR2 ANQGSEA. J gave up 5 bases and V 4 bases, and 3 bases lay outside the gene matches. The full variable domain, its missing parts supplied by reference TRBV29-1 and TRBJ2-5, is SAVISQKPSRDICQRGTSLTIQCQVDSQVTMMFWYRQQPGQSLTLIATANQGSEATYESGFVIDKFPISRPNLTFSTLTVSNMSPEDSSIYLCSVAPGGETQYFGPGTRLLVL.

The V call is TRBV30, the J call TRBJ2-1; a possible D gene is TRBD2 (5 bases). This CDR3 is built from 14 residues. Germline assignment: CDR1 GTSNPN and CDR2 SVGIG (reference sequence). The V end was cut by 7 bases, the J end by 2 bases, with 15 bases between. CDR3 DNA: TGTGCCTACGCCCCTGGGAGCGCCTACAATGAGCAGTTCTTC. The encoded protein is CAYAPGSAYNEQFF.

This chain uses TRBV4-2 with TRBJ2-2, with 12 bases aligning to TRBD2. From germline, CDR1 is LGHNA and CDR2 YNFKEQ. There are 19 residues in the CDR3. Trimming at V came to 0 bases and at J to 5 bases, leaving 10 bases not matched to a gene. This CDR3 is CASSQDRLAGGPRTGELFF. CDR3 DNA sequence: TGTGCCAGCAGCCAAGATAGGCTAGCGGGAGGGCCGAGAACCGGGGAGCTGTTTTTT.

This chain uses TRBV5-4 with TRBJ2-7, with 9 positions matching TRBD1. J lost 1 base, V lost 0 bases, and 2 bases had no gene match. The CDR3 extends over 15 amino acids. Germline V gene sequence: CDR1 SGHNT, CDR2 YYREEE (reference sequence). CDR3 loop: CASSLGGQGSYEQYF. CDR3 bases: TGTGCCAGCAGCTTGGGGGGACAGGGTTCCTACGAGCAGTACTTC.

V gene TRBV5-1 combines with J gene TRBJ2-1; 12 nucleotides match TRBD2. Germline V gives CDR1 SGHRS, CDR2 YFSETQ. The CDR3 covers 18 residues. The trim removed 1 base at V and 0 bases at J, leaving 5 bases unmatched. The CDR3 reads CASSLRGLAGSSYNEQFF. In DNA form, the CDR3 reads TGCGCCAGCAGCTTGCGTGGACTAGCGGGGAGCTCCTACAATGAGCAGTTCTTC. The full variable domain, rest sourced from reference TRBV5-1 and TRBJ2-1, is KAGVTQTPRYLIKTRGQQVTLSCSPISGHRSVSWYQQTPGQGLQFLFEYFSETQRNKGNFPGRFSGRQFSNSRSEMNVSTLELGDSALYLCASSLRGLAGSSYNEQFFGPGTRLTVL.

The J gene is TRBJ2-7, the V gene TRBV9; 8 bases are shared with TRBD2. The CDR3 has 15 residues. Germline V lookup: CDR1 SGDLS, CDR2 YYNGEE. The V gene end was trimmed by 2 bases and the J gene end by 0 bases; junction bases not matched to a gene: 4. The CDR3 DNA sequence: TGTGCCAGCAGCGTTAGCGGGGCGAGCTCCTACGAGCAGTACTTC. This translates into CASSVSGASSYEQYF.

The chain uses TRBV7-2 and TRBJ2-1; 10 bases agree with TRBD2. J lost 5 bases, V lost 5 bases, and 6 bases had no gene match. The CDR3 loop spans 15 amino acids. Germline-derived CDR1 and CDR2 are SGHTA and FQGNSA. In DNA form, the CDR3 reads TGTGCCAGCAGCCCATCTAGCGGGAGAAACAATGAGCAGTTCTTC. Amino acid sequence: CASSPSSGRNNEQFF.

This chain joins TRBV18 and TRBJ2-3; the match to TRBD2 covers 8 bases. CDR1 and CDR2 (germline): KGHSH, LQKENI. V was clipped by 4 bases and J by 3 bases; unmatched bases: 9. The CDR3 loop spans 16 amino acids. This CDR3 reads CASSHGTRSLTDTQYF. The CDR3 region has the DNA TGTGCCAGCTCACACGGGACTAGAAGTTTGACAGATACGCAGTATTTT.

Note on this clone: Sequence at one end of the junction differs from germline and may be a read error. Other DNA sequences in this sample translate to the same CDR3. The CDR3: CARGRLNTEAFF. CDR3 coding DNA: TGCGCCAGGGGCCGTTTGAACACTGAAGCTTTCTTT. V and J are TRBV6-4 and TRBJ1-1; a possible D gene is TRBD1 (6 bases). CDR1 is MRHNA and CDR2 is SNTAGT in the germline V gene. CDR3 size: 12 residues.

This sequence joins TRBV5-4 and TRBJ2-1; TRBD2 aligns across 10 bases. This CDR3 comprises 15 residues. Germline loops: CDR1 SGHNT, CDR2 YYREEE (reference sequence). V was pared by 5 bases and J by 6 bases, with 8 bases of the junction left unmatched. The CDR3 region has the DNA TGTGCCAGCAGGCCCGGGACTAGCGAACTCAATGAGCAGTTCTTC. The encoded protein is CASRPGTSELNEQFF.

The chain carries TRBV2 and TRBJ2-3; 7 nucleotides match TRBD1. This CDR3 is built from 15 residues. The trim removed 1 base at V and 1 base at J, leaving 2 bases unmatched. Germline V CDR1 and CDR2: SNHLY, FYNNEI. CDR3 in DNA: TGTGCCAGCAGTGAAGGAGACAGGGGCACAGATACGCAGTATTTT. Its translation is CASSEGDRGTDTQYF. Supplemented by reference TRBV2 and TRBJ2-3, the full variable domain reads EPEVTQTPSHQVTQMGQEVILRCVPISNHLYFYWYRQILGQKVEFLVSFYNNEISEKSEIFDDQFSVERPDGSNFTLKIRSTKLEDSAMYFCASSEGDRGTDTQYFGPGTRLTVL.

Remarks on this clone: This sequence is one base from a far larger clone and is likely a read error. J is TRBJ2-7 and V is TRBV5-5, with 7 bases lining up with TRBD2. The CDR3 sequence is 15 residues long. Losses at the gene ends were 7 bases for V and 5 bases for J; bases not matched to a gene: 15. Per germline, CDR1 SGHKS and CDR2 YYEKEE (reference sequence). The CDR3 DNA follows: TGTGCCAGCCAAGAAGCCGATAGGGAGGGTAACGAGCAGTACGTC. Residues: CASQEADREGNEQYV.

This clone showed up just once. The chain combines TRBV5-1 with TRBJ2-1; D gene uncertain. Germline lookup yields CDR1 SGHRS and CDR2 YFSETQ. Trimming removed 0 bases at V and 3 bases at J, with 7 bases between. There are 14 residues in the CDR3. The CDR3 reads CASSLAGHYNEQFF. The CDR3 coding sequence is TGCGCCAGCAGCTTGGCCGGTCACTACAATGAGCAGTTCTTC.

The chain combines TRBV6-1 with TRBJ1-1; D gene uncertain. The germline gives CDR1 MNHNS, CDR2 SASEGT. The CDR3 covers 13 residues. V lost 7 bases and J lost 1, with 10 bases in between. CDR3 amino acids: CASTPPGNTEAFF. In DNA, the CDR3 is TGTGCCAGCACCCCTCCGGGGAACACTGAAGCTTTCTTT.

The CDR3 nucleotides read TGCACCAGCAGACCCAGGAGCGGGAGTAGCTCCTACAATGAGCAGTTCTTC. Protein product: CTSRPRSGSSSYNEQFF. This chain connects TRBV1 to TRBJ2-1; TRBD2, the table's D call, was not compared with the DNA. TRBV1 is described as a pseudogene. CDR3 length equals 17 residues.

The chain has TRBV6-1 and TRBJ1-5, with D unclear. The germline gives CDR1 MNHNS, CDR2 SASEGT. Trimming stripped 5 bases from V and 0 bases from J, with 8 bases between. The CDR3 loop spans 14 amino acids. CDR3 sequence: CASSPAYSNQPQHF. In nucleotides, the CDR3 is TGTGCCAGCAGTCCTGCGTATAGCAATCAGCCCCAGCATTTT.

The chain uses TRBV9 and TRBJ2-7; possible D gene TRBD2, 7 bases. Trimming cost V 0 bases and J 4 bases, with 14 bases left between them. The germline V gene has CDR1 SGDLS and CDR2 YYNGEE. This CDR3 comprises 15 residues. CDR3 amino acids: CASSVDGGRVYEQYF. CDR3 DNA: TGTGCCAGCAGCGTAGACGGGGGGCGCGTATACGAGCAGTACTTC.

The chain couples TRBV27 to TRBJ1-1; tentatively, D is TRBD1 (5 bases). The CDR3 extends over 15 amino acids. V shed 6 bases and J shed 0 bases, with 14 bases lying between them. Germline-derived CDR1 and CDR2 are MNHEY and SMNVEV (reference sequence). CDR3 amino acids: CASSAGNRLNTEAFF. In DNA form, the CDR3 reads TGTGCCAGCAGCGCTGGGAACAGGCTGAACACTGAAGCTTTCTTT.

This rearrangement joins TRBV11-3 to TRBJ2-7; TRBD2 is a possible D gene (6 bases). The CDR3 totals 15 residues. The V end was cut by 0 bases, the J end by 2 bases, with 11 bases between. The germline CDR1 and CDR2 sequences are SGHNT and YENEEA. In nucleotides, the CDR3 is TGTGCCAGCAGCTTAGAGGGGACTGCCACCTACGAGCAGTACTTC. Amino acids: CASSLEGTATYEQYF.

The chain combines TRBV15 with TRBJ2-7; weak D call: TRBD1 (6 bases). Germline CDR1 is LNHNV and CDR2 is YYDKDF (reference sequence). V lost 5 bases to trimming and J lost 2 bases, with 16 bases between them. The CDR3 loop spans 15 amino acids. The CDR3 region has the DNA TGTGCCACCAGCCCGCAACTGGACAGTCCCTACGAGCAGTACTTC. This translates into CATSPQLDSPYEQYF.